One and the same sample provided the 30 T cell receptor beta chains below, sequenced in a study of early T cells in non-severe SARS-CoV-2 infection. TCRdb called the 5' RACE reads again in MiXCR, with one record for every CDR3 protein. The profile shows roughly 100,000 distinct CDR3 sequences, 12% of them singletons. The sequences come from whole blood, collected at baseline. The receptors originated from an adult who was a healthcare worker with PCR-confirmed SARS-CoV-2 infection or an uninfected control (not recorded which).

This clonotype was recorded a few times. The genes are TRBV7-9 and TRBJ1-1, with D possibly TRBD1 on 6 matching bases. This CDR3 has 18 residues. Trimming stripped 3 bases from V and 0 bases from J, with 20 bases between. Germline V CDR1 and CDR2: SEHNR, FQNEAQ (reference sequence). CDR3 sequence: CASSLDLGGARMNTEAFF. The CDR3 DNA sequence: TGTGCCAGCAGCTTGGATCTAGGGGGGGCGCGTATGAACACTGAAGCTTTCTTT.

The table lists this clonotype with many counts. The rearrangement links TRBV28 to TRBJ2-2, with D uncertain. The germline V gene has CDR1 MDHEN and CDR2 SYDVKM. Trimming removed 8 bases at V and 9 bases at J, with 13 bases between. The CDR3 runs to 12 residues. This CDR3 reads CASSVLSRELFF. CDR3 nucleotides: TGTGCCAGCTCTGTTCTAAGCCGGGAGCTGTTTTTT.

The chain recombines TRBV28 with TRBJ2-7; D remains ambiguous. Trimming took 6 bases from V and 1 from J, leaving 16 bases between them. This CDR3 is built from 15 residues. The germline V gene has CDR1 MDHEN and CDR2 SYDVKM. CDR3 sequence: CASSPASKGSYEQYF. The CDR3 DNA is TGTGCCAGCAGCCCAGCGAGTAAGGGTTCCTACGAGCAGTACTTC.

The genes are TRBV11-2 and TRBJ2-2; no firm D call. The CDR3 has 14 residues. From germline, CDR1 is SGHAT and CDR2 FQNNGV. The V end lost 4 bases, the J end lost 9 bases, and 15 bases lay between the germline ends. CDR3: CASSSILLARELFF. In DNA, the CDR3 is TGTGCCAGCAGCTCAATCCTCCTGGCGCGGGAGCTGTTTTTT.

The CDR3 DNA reads as TGCAGCGCCAGGCAGGATGGTAATGAAAAACTGTTTTTT. This codes for CSARQDGNEKLFF. The rearrangement uses TRBV29-1 and TRBJ1-4; unclear D gene. CDR1 is SQVTM and CDR2 is ANQGSEA in the germline V gene. Trimming shortened V by 7 bases and J by 4 bases, and 13 bases separated the two germline ends. There are 13 residues in the CDR3.

The sample holds a few counts of this clonotype. The CDR3 DNA is TGTGCCTGGAGTGCAGGGTCTAGCAATCAGCCCCAGCATTTT. Its protein is CAWSAGSSNQPQHF. The rearrangement links TRBV30 to TRBJ1-5, with D perhaps TRBD1 (5 bases). V was clipped by 1 base and J by 0 bases, with 7 bases between them. Germline-derived CDR1 and CDR2 are GTSNPN and SVGIG (reference sequence). The length of the CDR3 is 14 residues.

The chain links TRBV12-3 or TRBV12-4 to TRBJ2-5, with 10 positions matching TRBD1. The CDR3 is made up of 16 amino acids. V dropped 5 bases and J dropped 2; count of bases not matched to a gene: 8. The CDR3 reads CASSLRTGGLQETQYF. The CDR3 DNA reads as TGTGCCAGCAGTCTCAGGACAGGGGGTTTACAAGAGACCCAGTACTTC.

This clonotype showed up just a few times. The chain has TRBV27 and TRBJ1-6; a possible D gene is TRBD1 (5 bases). Per the germline V gene, CDR1 is MNHEY and CDR2 is SMNVEV (reference sequence). V gave up 4 bases and J gave up 8 bases, with 12 bases separating them. The length of the CDR3 is 14 residues. CDR3 nucleotides: TGTGCCAGCAGTTCACGGGGCGAGCATTCACCCCTCCACTTT. Protein sequence: CASSSRGEHSPLHF.

In this sample, this clonotype turned up a few times. V and J are TRBV6-5 and TRBJ1-5, with D hard to call. The ends were cut back, 0 bases at V and 0 bases at J, with 9 bases in the middle. The V gene's germline CDR1 is MNHEY and CDR2 SVGAGI. CDR3 length: 16 amino acids. The CDR3 here is CASSYSVQNSNQPQHF. DNA of the CDR3: TGTGCCAGCAGTTACTCAGTCCAGAATAGCAATCAGCCCCAGCATTTT.

Ten or more counts support this clonotype. V is TRBV28 and J is TRBJ1-2; D may be TRBD1 (5 bases). CDR3 length: 14 residues. Germline V gene lookup returns CDR1 MDHEN and CDR2 SYDVKM. V lost 8 bases to trimming and J lost 6 bases, with 19 bases between them. The CDR3 region is CASEGVGHRDGYTF. Here the CDR3 DNA reads TGTGCCAGCGAAGGGGTTGGCCATCGAGATGGCTACACCTTC.

This clonotype came up a few times. The rearrangement joins TRBV5-1 to TRBJ2-1, with TRBD2 identical over 10 bases. Germline V gives CDR1 SGHRS, CDR2 YFSETQ. V lost 4 bases to trimming and J lost 5 bases; unmatched junction nucleotides: 6. The CDR3 runs to 15 residues. CDR3 nucleotides: TGCGCCAGCAGCCCGCGGACTAGCGGTGACAATGAGCAGTTCTTC. The encoded protein is CASSPRTSGDNEQFF. Full variable domain (outside the CDR3, taken from reference TRBV5-1 and TRBJ2-1): KAGVTQTPRYLIKTRGQQVTLSCSPISGHRSVSWYQQTPGQGLQFLFEYFSETQRNKGNFPGRFSGRQFSNSRSEMNVSTLELGDSALYLCASSPRTSGDNEQFFGPGTRLTVL.

This clonotype came up a few times. V and J are TRBV6-1 and TRBJ2-7; TRBD2 matches at 8 bases. This CDR3 is 16 amino acids long. CDR1 and CDR2 from the germline V gene are MNHNS and SASEGT. V was clipped by 2 bases and J by 4 bases; unmatched bases: 10. CDR3 residues: CASSEYQVAGLYEQYF. In DNA, the CDR3 is TGTGCCAGCAGTGAATATCAGGTAGCGGGGTTATACGAGCAGTACTTC.

The chain carries TRBV12-3 or TRBV12-4 and TRBJ2-3; no definite D call. Trimming took off 5 bases at V and 3 bases at J, with 3 bases between the two ends. This CDR3 has 11 amino acids. This CDR3 reads CASSMTDTQYF. The DNA for the CDR3 is TGTGCCAGCAGTATGACAGATACGCAGTATTTT.

This clonotype was counted many times. This chain uses TRBV11-1 with TRBJ2-7; D perhaps matches TRBD1 (6 bases). There are 14 residues in the CDR3. Germline V CDR1 and CDR2: SGHAT, FQDESV (reference sequence). Trimming took off 1 base at V and 6 bases at J, with 13 bases between the two ends. The chain's CDR3 is CASSLVTGITEQYF. In DNA form, the CDR3 reads TGTGCCAGCAGCTTAGTTACAGGGATTACCGAGCAGTACTTC.

This clonotype was detected many times. In nucleotides, the CDR3 is TGTGCCATCAGGGGGACAGGGGGCAGGTACAATGAGCAGTTCTTC. It specifies CAIRGTGGRYNEQFF. The rearrangement joins TRBV10-3 to TRBJ2-1; 12 bases are shared with TRBD1. The CDR3 runs 15 residues. Germline CDR1 reads ENHRY; CDR2 reads SYGVKD. Losses at the gene ends were 6 bases for V and 4 bases for J; bases not matched to a gene: 4.

This chain links TRBV12-5 with TRBJ2-3; no clear D. Germline V gene data show CDR1 as LGHNT and CDR2 as FRNRAP. V dropped 0 bases and J dropped 0 bases, with 13 bases sitting between them. This CDR3 has 17 residues. CDR3 amino acids: CASGLVPVTISTDTQYF. CDR3 DNA sequence: TGTGCTAGTGGTTTGGTACCTGTTACAATAAGCACAGATACGCAGTATTTT.

This clonotype was counted a few times. V gene TRBV21-1 combines with J gene TRBJ2-6; the table assigns TRBD1, which was not confirmed against the DNA. TRBV21-1 is a pseudogene. The CDR3 contains 18 residues. CDR3 residues: CASTDRESYNSGANVLTF. In nucleotides, the CDR3 is TGTGCCAGCACTGACAGGGAATCCTACAACTCTGGGGCCAACGTCCTGACTTTC.

The V and J genes are TRBV6-5 and TRBJ2-5; no clear D gene. Germline values: CDR1 MNHEY, CDR2 SVGAGI. The V end was cut by 0 bases, the J end by 5 bases, with 10 bases between. The CDR3 is made up of 14 amino acids. The CDR3 spells CASSYSSGRETQYF. In nucleotides, the CDR3 is TGTGCCAGCAGTTACTCGTCCGGGCGGGAGACCCAGTACTTC.

This clonotype was counted a few times. This rearrangement joins TRBV11-2 to TRBJ2-2; D may match TRBD1 or TRBD2 (5 bases each). The V gene's germline CDR1 is SGHAT and CDR2 FQNNGV. The CDR3 length is 15 residues. Between the trimmed V and J ends, which lost 0 bases and 6 bases, there was a span of 11 bases. CDR3 residues: CASSLDGTLPGELFF. The CDR3 region has the DNA TGTGCCAGCAGCTTAGACGGGACCCTGCCCGGGGAGCTGTTTTTT.

This clonotype was observed at least ten times. CDR3 region: CASSTGAGSNEQFF. CDR3 sequence (DNA): TGTGCCAGCAGTACGGGAGCGGGGTCCAATGAGCAGTTCTTC. This chain joins TRBV7-9 and TRBJ2-1; TRBD2 agrees at 7 bases. In germline, CDR1 is SEHNR, CDR2 FQNEAQ (reference sequence). CDR3 size: 14 residues. J gave up 6 bases and V 6 bases, and 8 bases lay outside the gene matches. The full variable domain, with the rest looked up from reference TRBV7-9 and TRBJ2-1, is DTGVSQNPRHKITKRGQNVTFRCDPISEHNRLYWYRQTLGQGPEFLTYFQNEAQLEKSRLLSDRFSAERPKGSFSTLEIQRTEQGDSAMYLCASSTGAGSNEQFFGPGTRLTVL.

The chain recombines TRBV7-2 with TRBJ1-5, with D perhaps matching TRBD1 (5 bases). Germline-derived CDR1 and CDR2 are SGHTA and FQGNSA. This CDR3 spans 15 amino acids. V was shortened by 5 bases and J by 1 base, with 12 bases between the two germline ends. CDR3 bases: TGTGCCAGCAGCAAGGGGACTTCCAGCAATCAGCCCCAGCATTTT. Protein: CASSKGTSSNQPQHF.

This clonotype was observed at least ten times. This chain joins TRBV14 and TRBJ1-1, with TRBD1 identical over 9 bases. This CDR3 region has 14 residues. Per the germline V gene, CDR1 is SGHDN and CDR2 is FVKESK. Trimming removed 4 bases from V and 7 bases from J; junction bases left unmatched: 7. DNA of the CDR3: TGTGCCAGCAGCCCGGGACAGGGCCCTTTTGAAGCTTTCTTT. Protein product: CASSPGQGPFEAFF.

This clonotype was counted a few times. V usage is TRBV4-1 and J usage is TRBJ2-4; D not certain. The length of the CDR3 is 20 residues. Germline CDR1 and CDR2: MGHRA and YSYEKL. Deletions cut 1 base from V and 0 bases from J, with 22 bases between. The CDR3 protein is CASSQAAESLGQLAKNIQYF. As DNA, the CDR3 is TGCGCCAGCAGCCAAGCCGCAGAATCCCTCGGCCAACTAGCCAAAAACATTCAGTACTTC.

The chain is built from TRBV6-6 and TRBJ2-3, with D hard to call. Trimming left V 2 bases short and J 3 bases short, with 6 bases between. The CDR3 spans 13 residues. In germline, CDR1 is MNHNY, CDR2 SVGAGI (reference sequence). CDR3 DNA: TGTGCCAGCAGTTACGTGGGAACAGATACGCAGTATTTT. This translates into CASSYVGTDTQYF.

This clonotype was detected only a few times. The chain employs TRBV12-3 or TRBV12-4 and TRBJ1-5, with TRBD1 as a possible D gene (6 bases). There are 14 residues in the CDR3. V lost 2 bases to trimming and J lost 7 bases, with 12 bases between them. The CDR3: CASSLSGQKQPQHF. The CDR3 DNA is TGTGCCAGCAGTTTATCGGGACAAAAACAGCCCCAGCATTTT.

This clonotype turned up a few times. The J gene is TRBJ2-7, the V gene TRBV24-1; possible D gene TRBD2, 6 bases. Trimming removed 3 bases at V and 0 bases at J, with 14 bases between. Germline loops: CDR1 KGHDR, CDR2 SFDVKD. The CDR3 has 16 residues. CDR3 DNA: TGTGCCACCAGTGATGGGGGACGGGAGAGCTCCTACGAGCAGTACTTC. Encoded protein: CATSDGGRESSYEQYF.

In this sample, this clonotype turned up many times. The chain is built from TRBV24-1 and TRBJ2-2; 10 bases line up with TRBD2. Germline CDR1 is KGHDR and CDR2 is SFDVKD. The V and J ends lost 0 bases and 4 bases, in that order; junction bases with no gene match: 7. This CDR3 region has 18 residues. The CDR3, as DNA: TGTGCCACCAGTGATTTGAAAGCGGGAGGGCCTATCACCGGGGAGCTGTTTTTT. The encoded protein is CATSDLKAGGPITGELFF.

The table lists this clonotype with a few counts. This chain connects TRBV7-9 to TRBJ2-7, with TRBD1 matching 8 bases. CDR3 length: 14 residues. CDR1 is SEHNR, CDR2 FQNEAQ, per germline (reference sequence). J gave up 2 bases and V 11 bases, and 11 bases lay outside the gene matches. The CDR3 bases are TGTGCCTGTAGAAGGGGACAGGCACCCTACGAGCAGTACTTC. It yields the protein CACRRGQAPYEQYF.

The chain is built from TRBV10-3 and TRBJ2-3; 9 nucleotides match TRBD2. The CDR3 extends over 21 amino acids. After removal of 4 bases from V and 3 bases from J, the junction contained 23 bases not matched to a gene. Germline V gene data show CDR1 as ENHRY and CDR2 as SYGVKD. The chain's CDR3 is CAISALGAGSGRTSATDTQYF. The CDR3 DNA sequence: TGTGCCATCAGTGCCCTGGGGGCCGGCAGCGGGAGGACCTCGGCGACAGATACGCAGTATTTT.

This clonotype was found many times. The CDR3 DNA reads as TGTGCCAGCAGCGGGGTGGGACTAGCGGAAACCTACAATGAGCAGTTCTTC. This translates into CASSGVGLAETYNEQFF. This sequence joins TRBV11-2 and TRBJ2-1; TRBD2 agrees at 11 bases. V was clipped by 5 bases and J by 2 bases; unmatched bases: 8. Germline CDR1 reads SGHAT; CDR2 reads FQNNGV. This CDR3 spans 17 amino acids.